Shown below are 5 T cell receptor beta chains from a single sample sequenced in a study of beta chain features in type 1 diabetes. The authors reverse transcribed all of the isolated RNA, so sequencing captured expressed TCRB transcripts. Here immunoSEQ multiplex PCR was the method, and the copy in TCRdb shows in-frame clones only, minus some. The profile shows about 360,000 clones, approximately 12% of them singletons. The sequenced material came from naive CD4+ T cells from blood. These receptors all come from a young man in good health.

This chain joins TRBV9 and TRBJ2-4, with D hard to call. The CDR3 spans 15 residues. Germline CDR1 reads SGDLS; CDR2 reads YYNGEE. Trimming took off 0 bases at V and 6 bases at J, with 13 bases between the two ends. The CDR3 region is CASSVDIVTGNIQYF. The CDR3 DNA reads as TGTGCCAGCAGCGTAGATATCGTGACGGGAAACATTCAGTACTTC.

The chain has TRBV30 and TRBJ1-4, with a tentative D call TRBD1 (5 bases). In germline, CDR1 is GTSNPN, CDR2 SVGIG (reference sequence). V lost 7 bases, J lost 5 bases, and 14 bases lay in between. The CDR3 extends over 13 amino acids. In nucleotides, the CDR3 is TGTGCCTTACATGGGGGGGGAAATGAAAAACTGTTTTTT. Encoded protein: CALHGGGNEKLFF. Full variable domain (outside the CDR3, taken from reference TRBV30 and TRBJ1-4): SQTIHQWPATLVQPVGSPLSLECTVEGTSNPNLYWYRQAAGRGLQLLFYSVGIGQISSEVPQNLSASRPQDRQFILSSKKLLLSDSGFYLCALHGGGNEKLFFGSGTQLSVL.

This chain joins TRBV9 and TRBJ2-1, with a weak D call TRBD1 (6 bases). V gave up 3 bases and J gave up 2 bases, with 12 bases separating them. This CDR3 has 15 residues. Germline V gene data show CDR1 as SGDLS and CDR2 as YYNGEE. This chain's CDR3 is CASSARDTTYNEQFF. In DNA form, the CDR3 reads TGTGCCAGCAGCGCCCGGGACACTACCTACAATGAGCAGTTCTTC.

The chain joins TRBV7-9 to TRBJ2-7; 7 bases fit TRBD2. The CDR3 has 13 amino acids. Germline assignment: CDR1 SEHNR and CDR2 FQNEAQ (reference sequence). Trimming cost V 5 bases and J 4 bases; bases outside gene matches: 5. CDR3 residues: CASSPGLGYEQYF. CDR3 bases: TGTGCCAGCAGCCCAGGACTAGGGTACGAGCAGTACTTC.

This clone was counted between two and nine times. The chain joins TRBV28 to TRBJ2-4; D might be TRBD2 (5 bases). CDR1 MDHEN and CDR2 SYDVKM come from the germline V gene. This CDR3 spans 16 amino acids. V dropped 5 bases and J dropped 0 bases, with 14 bases sitting between them. The CDR3 sequence: CASSPPPGSAKNIQYF. In DNA, the CDR3 is TGTGCCAGCAGTCCCCCCCCGGGATCAGCCAAAAACATTCAGTACTTC.